The sequence of this T cell receptor beta chain was determined in a study of T cells in women clearing cervical HPV infection. To note about this clone: The observed sequence ends 3 residues before the CDR3 terminus, with the missing tail filled in from the germline J gene.

Method: immunoSEQ multiplex PCR; TCRdb's copy keeps in-frame clones and lacks some. This sample's table has about 20,000 clones. V lost 3 bases and J lost 2; bases outside the gene matches: 2. This CDR3 is built from 15 residues. Germline assignment: CDR1 LNHDA and CDR2 SQIVND (reference sequence). The J gene is TRBJ2-3, the V gene TRBV19, with TRBD2 matching over 10 bases. The clonotype comes from a woman between 18 and 75 years old with a cervical HPV16 infection that either progressed to CIN3+ or cleared (not recorded which). Sequenced input: blood buffy coat. The CDR3 loop is CASSISGGFTDTQYF. Partial CDR3 DNA: TGTGCCAGTAGTATTAGCGGGGGGTTCACAGATACG. Filled out from reference TRBV19 and TRBJ2-3, the complete variable domain reads DGGITQSPKYLFRKEGQNVTLSCEQNLNHDAMYWYRQDPGQGLRLIYYSQIVNDFQKGDIAEGYSVSREKKESFPLTVTSAQKNPTAFYLCASSISGGFTDTQYFGPGTRLTVL.